The entry below gives a single TCR beta chain sequence along with its context. It has no known antigen specificity. No base-level quality is on record; no much larger clone is a single base apart. Receptor amplification or capture employed the immunoSEQ multiplex PCR assay. The multiplex PCR relied on a mix of 60 forward primers for TCR Vbeta segments and 13 reverse primers for TCR Jbeta segments. Amplification of the CDR3 region of rearranged TCR beta genes was performed with a multiplex PCR assay on genomic DNA. The Illumina HiSeq System was used to sequence the amplified TCR beta libraries as 87-base-pair reads. In the paper's pipeline: In a later analysis, approximately 74 million unique TCR beta chains were counted across the approximately 640 repertoires, and roughly 9.9 million of these chains were shared by at least two donors. To remove PCR and sequencing errors, raw reads were error-corrected and collapsed into unique sequences using a nearest-neighbor algorithm that merged closely related sequences. V, D and J gene segments were assigned by aligning CDR3 sequences to IMGT reference sequences. For a sequence to be retained, a match of at least six nucleotides to both a V gene segment and a J gene segment was required. A rearrangement was called productive if the CDR3 had no stop codons and remained in frame with V and J, and every other rearrangement was called non-productive. Following IMGT convention, CDR3 was defined as the stretch from the second conserved V-encoded cysteine up to the conserved J-encoded phenylalanine. In an earlier analysis of around 540 of the donors, sequences lacking an unambiguous match to a single V gene segment were excluded. In an earlier analysis of approximately 500 of the donors, a V segment was called functional when productive rearrangements were above 56.7%, and segregating when the standard deviation between donors exceeded 5%. A statistical classification framework was built to diagnose cytomegalovirus status from the catalog of TCR beta chain sequences. In a later analysis, V and J genes were assigned by comparing TCR nucleotide sequences against IMGT/GENE-DB human TR gene sequences. In a later analysis, CDR3 sequences and most-parsimonious VDJ recombination scenarios were assigned using the TCRdist pipeline. A later analysis defined each TCR beta chain by its CDR3 amino acid sequence plus V-gene family, and excluded reads lacking a unique V-gene family. A later analysis removed 592 highly shared, low-generation-probability nucleotide sequences to deal with suspected cross-contamination and a sequencing artifact. In a later analysis, a clonal expansion index for each public chain was calculated from normalized within-repertoire ranks of inferred template counts. A later analysis computed generation probabilities with a VDJ recombination model fitted to out-of-frame rearrangements, and checked the results against IGoR. A later analysis scored TCR-TCR, TCR-HLA and TCR-CMV co-occurrence with hypergeometric tests, applying a repertoire-size bias correction to TCR pairs. To estimate false discovery rates, a later analysis permuted the HLA or CMV assignments 20 times. In a later analysis, co-occurring TCRs were grouped using DBSCAN, and TCRdist sequence similarity was added for clustering within HLA-allele-positive subsets. For co-occurrence clustering, repertoires with fewer than 30,000 or more than 120,000 public chains were excluded, along with roughly 5 repertoires with anomalous nucleotide sharing. Entries here come from immuneACCESS through TCRdb and include only in-frame sequences with V and J called. Some clones fail to appear in such tables; in the studies checked, an unresolved V gene covers under half of the shortfall, and the cause of the remainder is unknown. That table gives V, J and clone size, and the DNA gave D and trimming. In all, the sample holds 90,000 or so clones, and roughly four fifths of those were seen once. The ten biggest clones cover nearly 3.5% of the sample.

These data belong to a study of cytomegalovirus exposure and HLA in healthy donors (dated by TCRdb to about 2017). For context, the study as a whole: An earlier analysis of several hundred of the donors reported approximately 290 Gb of sequence data and some 100 million unique TCR beta sequences from about 200 million T cells. The study was designed to test whether signatures of past pathogen exposure could be identified by cataloging public T cell receptors. To decide whether each TCR beta V gene segment behaved as functional or pseudogenic, an earlier analysis of approximately 590 of the donors relied on high-throughput TCR beta sequencing. Approximately 310 gigabases of sequencing data and approximately 92 million unique TCR sequences made up an early release that covered 640 HLA-typed donors. Every discovery cohort repertoire had been produced on one sequencing platform. Because of strong linkage in the cohort, roughly five DR-DQ haplotypes were treated as single units for association and clustering. Among the roughly 380 genotyped donors, about 85% belonged to the genetic ancestry cluster associated with self-reported Caucasian donors. Both class I and class II loci were covered by HLA typing, at four-digit resolution. In a later analysis, previously published TCR beta repertoires from 550 to 700 donors were re-analyzed and high-resolution HLA genotyping was added so that TCR occurrence patterns could be studied. The T cell repertoires of about 700 subjects were profiled by immunosequencing and related to cytomegalovirus serostatus. Besides the first cohort of 500 to 700 subjects, a separate validation cohort made up of 120 different subjects was used. In the later analysis, no new phenotypic data were used to find candidate immune exposures; instead, reliance was placed on TCR beta sequences and their occurrence across donors. Donor age, sex, ethnicity and CMV serostatus were compiled alongside the repertoire data. On average, about 200,000 unique TCR beta nucleotide sequences were sequenced per donor among a few hundred genotyped donors of the cohort, with around 19% of those sequences being non-productive. Typing coverage differed by locus: A, B, C, DRB1 and DQB1 were typed in about 620-640 donors, DQA1 in roughly 510, DPA1 in approximately 610, and DPB1 in 450 to 480. A later genetic analysis used genome-wide SNP genotypes for about 65% of the 666 donors, treating that subset as a discovery cohort. The study combined high-throughput TCR immunosequencing, statistical association of individual TCRs with disease status, and machine learning to predict cytomegalovirus infection status.

The cohort was made up of roughly 670 healthy bone marrow donors. At the time of sampling, every cohort member was nominally healthy, though immune exposures that went unrecorded were likely present. The donor tested CMV seropositive, placing the donor among the 250 to 350 seropositive members of the cohort. Every donor gave a peripheral blood sample, and the peripheral blood mononuclear cells from that sample were used for TCR beta sequencing. Genomic DNA extraction from the blood cell samples was performed with the Qiagen DNeasy Blood Extraction Kit. The full study reports these points: A later analysis found that most CMV-associated TCR beta chains appeared HLA-restricted, with HLA associations seemingly driven largely by CMV exposure. Correlated functional status among segregating V segments might be attributable to linkage disequilibrium, but an unknown experimental factor could not be ruled out. A group of highly shared sequence variants was considered likely to be a technical artifact of the sequencing pipeline. HLA typing was unavailable for some donors at each locus, so association tests used only the typed subset. The classifier was reported to diagnose cytomegalovirus status with high specificity and sensitivity in both the original and validation cohorts. In a later analysis, several top co-occurrence clusters were reported to appear linked to parvovirus B19, influenza, CMV and Epstein-Barr virus. In a later analysis, TCR association rates were found to vary across HLA loci, with the most associated TCRs seen for DRB1 alleles and the fewest for HLA-C alleles. When HLA alleles, especially DR and DQ, strongly co-occurred, TCR associations were difficult to assign to individual alleles. According to a later genetic analysis, donors in an Asian-associated ancestry cluster had fewer N-insertions in productive TCRs than the approximately 630-donor mean. Presence/absence analyses assumed roughly uniform sequencing depth across donors, an assumption that may not hold. A further reported finding was that TCR beta sequences accurately predicted the HLA-A and HLA-B alleles for most subjects in the first cohort. This cohort had only TCR beta chains sequenced, and the lack of alpha or paired-chain data limited which features could be detected. An association between a missense DCLRE1C variant and V-gene and J-gene trimming of TCR beta chains was found in a later genetic analysis and replicated in an independent cohort. In the study, around 150 TCR beta chains were listed as associated with cytomegalovirus. The 87-base-pair reads could not distinguish some IMGT-functional V segments, including TRBV6-2 and TRBV6-3, so those segments were excluded. Across donors, most TCR sequences were observed very rarely, whereas some public TCRs were present in many individuals. A few of the identified cytomegalovirus-associated TCR beta chains were confirmed in vitro to be specific for cytomegalovirus antigens. Compared with equally common non-associated chains, HLA-associated TCR beta chains in a later analysis were more clonally expanded and had lower generation probabilities. The only immune exposure information available for the cohort was CMV serostatus. Because counts were too low, approximately 18 rarely observed V segments, including chromosome 9 orphons, were excluded from the earlier analysis of some 540 of the donors. According to the authors, the approach could potentially be generalized to other disease states and immunological phenotypes. At a false discovery rate of 0.05, a later analysis linked some 17,000 TCR beta sequences to specific HLA alleles. In an earlier analysis of about 600 of the donors, most TCR beta V segments appeared in productive rearrangements about 90% or about 30% of the time, broadly matching IMGT annotations.

Based on the germline V gene, the CDR1 and CDR2 sequences are SGHRS and YFSETQ. Germline trimming amounts to 4 bases on V and 7 bases on J, with 13 as the count of junction bases outside the gene matches. Its CDR3 holds 16 amino acids, cysteine through phenylalanine. Only the CDR3 DNA stays, 48 bases, in frame from base 1. This chain joins TRBV5-1 to TRBJ2-2, with TRBD1 matching 7 junction bases. The receptor was isolated from a young man in good health and CMV-seropositive. The material sequenced was PBMCs. For the CDR3, the sequence is CASSRSTGMAYGELFF. The DNA sequence reads TGCGCCAGCAGCCGGTCGACAGGGATGGCCTACGGGGAGCTGTTTTTT.